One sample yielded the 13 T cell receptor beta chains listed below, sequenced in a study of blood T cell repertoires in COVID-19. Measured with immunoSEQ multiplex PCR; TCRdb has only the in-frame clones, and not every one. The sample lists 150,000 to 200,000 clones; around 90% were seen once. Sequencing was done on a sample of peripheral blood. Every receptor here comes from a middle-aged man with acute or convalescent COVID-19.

The CDR3: CASSISGDTQYF. CDR3 nucleotide sequence: TGTGCCAGTAGTATATCGGGTGATACGCAGTATTTT. The chain is built from TRBV19 and TRBJ2-3; D not resolved. Deletions cut 2 bases from V and 6 bases from J, with 6 bases between. CDR3 length: 12 amino acids. CDR1 and CDR2 from the germline V gene are LNHDA and SQIVND (reference sequence).

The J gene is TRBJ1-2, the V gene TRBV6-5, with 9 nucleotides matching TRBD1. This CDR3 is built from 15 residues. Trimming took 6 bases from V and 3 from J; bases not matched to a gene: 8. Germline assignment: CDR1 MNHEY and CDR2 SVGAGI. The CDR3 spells CASSHLGQGDYGYTF. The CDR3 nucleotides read TGTGCCAGCAGCCACCTGGGACAGGGAGACTATGGCTACACCTTC.

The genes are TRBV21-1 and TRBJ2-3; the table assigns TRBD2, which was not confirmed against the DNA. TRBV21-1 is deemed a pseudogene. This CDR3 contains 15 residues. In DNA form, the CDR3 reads TGTGCCAGCAGCCTTAGCGGGGTCAGCACAGATACGCAGTATTTT. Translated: CASSLSGVSTDTQYF.

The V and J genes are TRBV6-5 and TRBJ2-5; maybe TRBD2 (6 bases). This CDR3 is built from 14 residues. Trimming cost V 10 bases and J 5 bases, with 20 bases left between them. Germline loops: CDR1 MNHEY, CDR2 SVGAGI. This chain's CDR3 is CATRGDRGRETQYF. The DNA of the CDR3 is TGTGCCACCCGAGGTGATCGAGGGAGGGAGACCCAGTACTTC.

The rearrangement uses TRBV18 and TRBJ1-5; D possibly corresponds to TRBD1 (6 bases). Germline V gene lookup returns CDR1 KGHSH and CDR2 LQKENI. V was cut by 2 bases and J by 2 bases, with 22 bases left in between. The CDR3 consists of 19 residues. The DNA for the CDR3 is TGTGCCAGCTCACCAACCGGGACACTCGAGGTAGGTGGCAATCAGCCCCAGCATTTT. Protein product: CASSPTGTLEVGGNQPQHF.

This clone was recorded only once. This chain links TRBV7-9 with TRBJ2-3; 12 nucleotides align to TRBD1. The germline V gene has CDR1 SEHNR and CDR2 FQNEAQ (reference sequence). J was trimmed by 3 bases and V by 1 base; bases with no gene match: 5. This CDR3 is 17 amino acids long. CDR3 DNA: TGTGCCAGCAGCTTAGTGGGGACAGGGGGCATGACAGATACGCAGTATTTT. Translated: CASSLVGTGGMTDTQYF. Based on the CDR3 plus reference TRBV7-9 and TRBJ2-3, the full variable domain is DTGVSQNPRHKITKRGQNVTFRCDPISEHNRLYWYRQTLGQGPEFLTYFQNEAQLEKSRLLSDRFSAERPKGSFSTLEIQRTEQGDSAMYLCASSLVGTGGMTDTQYFGPGTRLTVL.

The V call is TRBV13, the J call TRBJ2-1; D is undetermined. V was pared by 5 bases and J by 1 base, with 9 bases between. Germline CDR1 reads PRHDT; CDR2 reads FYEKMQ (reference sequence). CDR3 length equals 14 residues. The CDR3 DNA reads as TGTGCCAGCAGCCCATCCCGGTCCTACAATGAGCAGTTCTTC. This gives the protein CASSPSRSYNEQFF.

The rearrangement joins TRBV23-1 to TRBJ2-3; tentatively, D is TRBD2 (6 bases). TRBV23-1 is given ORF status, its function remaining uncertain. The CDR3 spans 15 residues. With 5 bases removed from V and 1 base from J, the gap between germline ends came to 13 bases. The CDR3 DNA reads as TGCGCCAGCAGTTTACACGGGACTTGCACAGATACGCAGTATTTT. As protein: CASSLHGTCTDTQYF.

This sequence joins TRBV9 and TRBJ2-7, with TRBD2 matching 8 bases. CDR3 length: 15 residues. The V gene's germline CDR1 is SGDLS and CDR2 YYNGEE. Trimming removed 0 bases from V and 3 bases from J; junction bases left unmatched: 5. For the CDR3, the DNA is TGTGCCAGCAGCGTAGGGGGAGGGACTAGCTACGAGCAGTACTTC. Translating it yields CASSVGGGTSYEQYF.

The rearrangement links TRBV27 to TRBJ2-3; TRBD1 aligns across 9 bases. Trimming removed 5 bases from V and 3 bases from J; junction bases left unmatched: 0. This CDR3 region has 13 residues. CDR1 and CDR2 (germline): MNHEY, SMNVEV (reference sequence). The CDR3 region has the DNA TGTGCCAGCAGTGGGACAGGGACAGATACGCAGTATTTT. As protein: CASSGTGTDTQYF.

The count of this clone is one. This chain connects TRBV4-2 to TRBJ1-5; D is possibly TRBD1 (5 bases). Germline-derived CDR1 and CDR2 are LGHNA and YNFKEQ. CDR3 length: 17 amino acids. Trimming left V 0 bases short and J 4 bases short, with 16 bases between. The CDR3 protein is CASSQDGVRVGNQPQHF. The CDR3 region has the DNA TGTGCCAGCAGCCAAGACGGCGTCAGGGTGGGTAATCAGCCCCAGCATTTT.

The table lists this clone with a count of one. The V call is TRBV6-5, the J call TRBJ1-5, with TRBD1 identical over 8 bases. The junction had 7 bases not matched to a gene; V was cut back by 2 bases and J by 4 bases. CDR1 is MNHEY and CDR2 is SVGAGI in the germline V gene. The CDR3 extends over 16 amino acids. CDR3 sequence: CASSYPKRTGNQPQHF. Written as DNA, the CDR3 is TGTGCCAGCAGTTACCCAAAGAGGACAGGGAATCAGCCCCAGCATTTT.

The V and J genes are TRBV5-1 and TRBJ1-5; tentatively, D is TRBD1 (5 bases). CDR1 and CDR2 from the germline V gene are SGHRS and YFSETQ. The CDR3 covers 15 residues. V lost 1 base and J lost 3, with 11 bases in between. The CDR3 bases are TGCGCCAGCAGCTTGACGGCGGGGGACAATCAGCCCCAGCATTTT. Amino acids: CASSLTAGDNQPQHF.